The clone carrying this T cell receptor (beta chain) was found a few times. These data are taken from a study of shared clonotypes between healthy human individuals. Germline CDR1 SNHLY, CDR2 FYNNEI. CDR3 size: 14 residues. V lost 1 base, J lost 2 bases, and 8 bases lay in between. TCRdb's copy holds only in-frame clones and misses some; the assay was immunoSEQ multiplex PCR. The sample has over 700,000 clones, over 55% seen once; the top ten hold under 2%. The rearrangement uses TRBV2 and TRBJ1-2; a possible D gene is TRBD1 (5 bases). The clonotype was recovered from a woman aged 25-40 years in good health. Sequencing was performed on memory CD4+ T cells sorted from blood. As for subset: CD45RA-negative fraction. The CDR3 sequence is CASSEETVNYGYTF. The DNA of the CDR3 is TGTGCCAGCAGTGAAGAGACAGTAAACTATGGCTACACCTTC.